This T cell receptor beta chain was identified in a study of T cell responses to AZD1222 COVID-19 vaccine (dated by TCRdb to about 2021). As for the study more broadly: AZD1222 recipients whose second dose came at about 4 weeks and those whose second dose came at about 12 weeks were combined into one group, since spike-specific TCR depth and breadth did not differ between the two schedules. TCR sequencing was performed for roughly 250 trial participants, of whom roughly 200 were given two doses of AZD1222 and 26 were given two doses of MenACWY control vaccine. Enrollment into the trials was organized by age into subgroups of 18-55, 56-69 and 70-plus years, and those subgroups contained roughly 150, 30 and 60 TCR-sequenced participants, respectively.

The label giving this sample's time point can be read as: baseline before first vaccination. Vaccinee samples came from UK trials COV001 and COV002, including a single-blind randomized controlled phase 2/3 trial of AZD1222 (ChAdOx1 nCoV-19) in healthy adults. For TCRbeta chain sequencing, PBMC samples were collected from trial participants at day 0 and at day 28 after the second dose. The CDR3 regions of human TCRbeta chains were analyzed by immunosequencing. The study's own analysis went as follows. Repertoire TCRs were checked for matches against a reference library of SARS-CoV-2-specific TCRs that had been generated using the MIRA antigen-specificity platform. Breadth meant the fraction of unique TCRs that were SARS-CoV-2-associated, whereas depth meant the fraction of total T cells that were SARS-CoV-2-associated. Using the MIRA data, every spike-specific TCR was mapped to the spike region that the TCR reacted to and assigned to either a CD4 or a CD8 class. Log10-transformed breadth and depth values were compared by one-way ANOVA with Sidak's multiple comparisons tests. TCRdb took over this immuneACCESS table, retaining in-frame rearrangements with V and J assigned. Such tables are incomplete; in checked studies, under half of the missing clones stem from an unresolved V gene, and the remainder is unexplained. The V and J calls and the clone size are those of that table, but D and trimming were determined from the DNA. For this sample the table gives some 130,000 clones, of which approximately 87% were detected only once. The ten largest clonotypes hold roughly 4% of the sample.

About this clone: It has no known antigen specificity. The record has no base qualities; no much larger clone is one base away.

Summary of the overall study and its limitations: The vaccine-associated CD4 TCRs covered the entire spike protein, and the dominant responses fell in regions 160-218 and 743-854. Spike-specific TCR breadth and depth rose significantly after two AZD1222 doses compared with day 0 and with MenACWY recipients. Conclusions about previously exposed vaccinees are limited because only six or seven AZD1222 recipients were SARS-CoV-2 seropositive at baseline. Because no day 14 peak-response samples were available, repertoires were characterized only after the peak T cell response. In the small 56-69-year group, the increase in depth fell short of significance, most likely because of low power. Most participants were white British and females outnumbered males, and the authors suggested that clonal diversity may have been underestimated. Epitopes outside the regions mutated in the B.1.351 and B.1.1.7 variants were reportedly recognized by nearly half of the unique spike-specific TCRs.

The sequencing used peripheral blood, collected on day 0 of AZD1222 vaccination. The source of this sequence is an adult in good health.

The CDR3 loop reads CASSQDATQGDEKLFF. The sequence in DNA is TGCGCCAGCAGCCAAGATGCGACACAGGGGGATGAAAAACTGTTTTTT. The rearrangement combines TRBV4-1 with TRBJ1-4; the central 8 bases match TRBD1. The V end gives up 0 bases and the J end 6 bases, leaving 6 bases in the junction not matched to a gene. There are 16 amino acids in the CDR3, from cysteine to phenylalanine inclusive. CDR3 DNA is the only sequence kept; it has 48 bases, read in frame from the first base. The germline V gene encodes CDR1 MGHRA and CDR2 YSYEKL.